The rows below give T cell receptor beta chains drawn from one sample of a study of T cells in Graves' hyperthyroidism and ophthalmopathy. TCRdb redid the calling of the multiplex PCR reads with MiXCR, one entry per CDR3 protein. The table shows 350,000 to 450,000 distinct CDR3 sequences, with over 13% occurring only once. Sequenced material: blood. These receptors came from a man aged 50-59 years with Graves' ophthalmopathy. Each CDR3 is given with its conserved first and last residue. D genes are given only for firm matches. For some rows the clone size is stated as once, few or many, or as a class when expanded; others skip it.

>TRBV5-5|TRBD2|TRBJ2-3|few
TGTGCCAGCAGCTTGGAGGGACTAGGCCTGTATTTT
CASSLEGLGLYF
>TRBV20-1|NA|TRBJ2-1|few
TGCAGTGCTAGAGATCCGGCGGGACCCAATGAGCAGTTCTTC
CSARDPAGPNEQFF
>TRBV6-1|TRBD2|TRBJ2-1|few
TGTGCCACCCGGGGAGCGGGGCAGAGACTCAATGAGCAGTTCTTC
CATRGAGQRLNEQFF
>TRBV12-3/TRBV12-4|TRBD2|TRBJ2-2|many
TGTGCCAGCAGTGCCGGACTAGGGACCGGGGAGCTGTTTTTT
CASSAGLGTGELFF
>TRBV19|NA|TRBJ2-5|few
TGTGCCAGTAGAGATCCATCGGGAGAGACCCAGTACTTC
CASRDPSGETQYF
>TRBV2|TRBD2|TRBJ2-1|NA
TGTGCCAGCAGTGAAGTACTAGCGGGACGTGAGCAGTTCTTC
CASSEVLAGREQFF
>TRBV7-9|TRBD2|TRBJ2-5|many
TGTGCCAGCAGCTATACTAGCGGGACTGGCCCAGAGACCCAGTACTTC
CASSYTSGTGPETQYF
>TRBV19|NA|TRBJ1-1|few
TGTGCCAGTAGTACCACCAGAAACACTGAAGCTTTCTTT
CASSTTRNTEAFF
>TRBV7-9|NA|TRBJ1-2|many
TGTGCCAGCAGCTTTGTATCACGGGTTAACTATGGCTACACCTTC
CASSFVSRVNYGYTF
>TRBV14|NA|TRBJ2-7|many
TGTGCCAGCAGCCAAGCCGGGATTCGAGAGCAGTACTTC
CASSQAGIREQYF
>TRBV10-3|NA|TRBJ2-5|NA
TGTGCCATCAGTGAGTCTCAGGAAGAGTCCCAGTACTTC
CAISESQEESQYF
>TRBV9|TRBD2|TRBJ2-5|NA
TGTGCCAGCAGCGTAGCGGGAGGGGAAGAGACCCAGTACTTC
CASSVAGGEETQYF
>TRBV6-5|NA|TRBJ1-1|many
TGTGCCAGCAGTTACTCCACCGTAACTGAAGCTTTCTTT
CASSYSTVTEAFF
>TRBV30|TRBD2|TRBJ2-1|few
TGTGCCTGGAGCGGGAGGAAGGCCTACAATGAGCAGTTCTTC
CAWSGRKAYNEQFF
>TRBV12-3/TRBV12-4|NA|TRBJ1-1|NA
TGTGCCAGCAGTTACCCCCCTGAGGGTCCTGAAGCTTTCTTT
CASSYPPEGPEAFF
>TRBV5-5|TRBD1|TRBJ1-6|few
TGTGCCAGCAGCCGGACAGGGCCTTCACCCCTCCACTTT
CASSRTGPSPLHF
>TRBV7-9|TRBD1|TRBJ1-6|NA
TGTGCCAGCAGTTGGGACAGCTCCTATAATTCACCCCTCCACTTT
CASSWDSSYNSPLHF
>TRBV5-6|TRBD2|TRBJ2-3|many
TGTGCCAGCACCGACCCCCCGCTAGCGGGAGGGTATGGCGGCACAGATACGCAGTATTTT
CASTDPPLAGGYGGTDTQYF
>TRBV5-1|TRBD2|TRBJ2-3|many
TGCGCCAGCAAGGCGGGAGGCAGCACAGATACGCAGTATTTT
CASKAGGSTDTQYF
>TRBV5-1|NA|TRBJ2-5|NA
TGCGCCAGCAGCTCGGGCGGCGCCCGACCTCAAGAGACCCGGTACTTC
CASSSGGARPQETRYF
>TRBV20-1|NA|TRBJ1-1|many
TGCAGTGCTCTCCCCCACAACACTGAAGCTTTCTTT
CSALPHNTEAFF
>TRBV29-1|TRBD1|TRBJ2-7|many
TGCAGCGTTGAAGATCCAACGACAGGGGGTAACTCCTACGAGCAGTACTTC
CSVEDPTTGGNSYEQYF
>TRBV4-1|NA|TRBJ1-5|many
TGCGCCAGCAGCCAAGGTTCATTAGGCAGGGGAGTTATTCAGCCCCAGCATTTT
CASSQGSLGRGVIQPQHF
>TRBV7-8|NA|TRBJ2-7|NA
TGTGCCAGCAGCCTCCGACAGGGACCGACCGGGGAGGACGAGCAGTACTTC
CASSLRQGPTGEDEQYF
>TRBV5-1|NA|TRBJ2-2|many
TGCGCCAGCAGCTCGGACAACACCGGGGAGCTGTTTTTT
CASSSDNTGELFF
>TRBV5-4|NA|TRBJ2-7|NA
TGTGCCAGCAGCTTGGGGGCCCCGGTTATTAAGGTTGGTGAGCAGTACTTC
CASSLGAPVIKVGEQYF
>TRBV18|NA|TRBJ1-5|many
TGTGCCAGCTCACCAAAGGATAGCAATCAGCCCCAGCATTTT
CASSPKDSNQPQHF
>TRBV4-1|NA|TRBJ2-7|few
TGCGCCAGCAGCCAAGAGGGGGCAGGGTTCTCCTACGAGCAGTACTTC
CASSQEGAGFSYEQYF
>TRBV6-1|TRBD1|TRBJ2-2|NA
TGTGCCAGCAGTGAATGGGACAGGGGTTTTTCCGACACCGGGGAGCTGTTTTTT
CASSEWDRGFSDTGELFF
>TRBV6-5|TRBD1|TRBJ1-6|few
TGTGCCAGCAGTTACTCCGGGGACAGGGTCACAGCCTCCCTCCACTTT
CASSYSGDRVTASLHF
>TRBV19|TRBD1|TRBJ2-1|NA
TGTGCCAGTAGTATTGGACAGGGTCCTAGGGATGAGCAGTTCTTC
CASSIGQGPRDEQFF
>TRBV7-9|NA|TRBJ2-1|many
TGTGCCAGCAGTTTCAGCTTGTCTCGCGTTGAGCAGTTCTTC
CASSFSLSRVEQFF
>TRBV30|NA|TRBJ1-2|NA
TGTGCCCGGAGTCATAACTATGCCTACACCTTC
CARSHNYAYTF
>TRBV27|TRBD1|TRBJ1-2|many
TGTGCCAGCGGTGCGGACCTTTGGACAGGTTCCAACTATGGCTACACCTTC
CASGADLWTGSNYGYTF
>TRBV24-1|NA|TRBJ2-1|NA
TGTGCCACCAGTGATTTAGGCTCCTACAATGAGCAGTTCTTC
CATSDLGSYNEQFF
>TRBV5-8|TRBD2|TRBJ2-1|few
TGTGCCAGCAGCTTCTGGACTAGCGGGAGTACGAATGAGCAGTTCTTC
CASSFWTSGSTNEQFF
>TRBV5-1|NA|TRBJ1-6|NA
TGCGCCAGCAGCTTGAATTCCGAGCCACCCCTCCACTTT
CASSLNSEPPLHF
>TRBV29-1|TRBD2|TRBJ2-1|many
TGCAGCGTTGAAGGGCTAGCGGACGGAAGCAGCTCCTACAATGAGCAGTTCTTC
CSVEGLADGSSSYNEQFF
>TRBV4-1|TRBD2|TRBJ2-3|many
TGCGCCAGCAGCCAGACTAGCGGGGTTATAGGTGGCACAGATACGCAGTATTTT
CASSQTSGVIGGTDTQYF
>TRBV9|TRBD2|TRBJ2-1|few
TGTGCCAGCAGCGTCTTAACTAGCGGGAGCAATGAGCAGTTCTTC
CASSVLTSGSNEQFF
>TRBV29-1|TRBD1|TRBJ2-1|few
TGCAGCGTTGAGTTTTTCGGGACAGCGACCTACAATGAGCAGTTCTTC
CSVEFFGTATYNEQFF
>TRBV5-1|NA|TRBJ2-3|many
TGCGCCAGCAGCGCGGACAGCATTAGCACAGATACGCAGTATTTT
CASSADSISTDTQYF
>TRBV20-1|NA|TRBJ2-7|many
TGCAGTGCTAGAGCCTGGGGGGTCTACGAGCAGTACTTC
CSARAWGVYEQYF
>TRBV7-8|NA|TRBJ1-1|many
TGTGCCAGCCAGAAAAGTCGCATAATGAACACTGAAGCTTTCTTT
CASQKSRIMNTEAFF